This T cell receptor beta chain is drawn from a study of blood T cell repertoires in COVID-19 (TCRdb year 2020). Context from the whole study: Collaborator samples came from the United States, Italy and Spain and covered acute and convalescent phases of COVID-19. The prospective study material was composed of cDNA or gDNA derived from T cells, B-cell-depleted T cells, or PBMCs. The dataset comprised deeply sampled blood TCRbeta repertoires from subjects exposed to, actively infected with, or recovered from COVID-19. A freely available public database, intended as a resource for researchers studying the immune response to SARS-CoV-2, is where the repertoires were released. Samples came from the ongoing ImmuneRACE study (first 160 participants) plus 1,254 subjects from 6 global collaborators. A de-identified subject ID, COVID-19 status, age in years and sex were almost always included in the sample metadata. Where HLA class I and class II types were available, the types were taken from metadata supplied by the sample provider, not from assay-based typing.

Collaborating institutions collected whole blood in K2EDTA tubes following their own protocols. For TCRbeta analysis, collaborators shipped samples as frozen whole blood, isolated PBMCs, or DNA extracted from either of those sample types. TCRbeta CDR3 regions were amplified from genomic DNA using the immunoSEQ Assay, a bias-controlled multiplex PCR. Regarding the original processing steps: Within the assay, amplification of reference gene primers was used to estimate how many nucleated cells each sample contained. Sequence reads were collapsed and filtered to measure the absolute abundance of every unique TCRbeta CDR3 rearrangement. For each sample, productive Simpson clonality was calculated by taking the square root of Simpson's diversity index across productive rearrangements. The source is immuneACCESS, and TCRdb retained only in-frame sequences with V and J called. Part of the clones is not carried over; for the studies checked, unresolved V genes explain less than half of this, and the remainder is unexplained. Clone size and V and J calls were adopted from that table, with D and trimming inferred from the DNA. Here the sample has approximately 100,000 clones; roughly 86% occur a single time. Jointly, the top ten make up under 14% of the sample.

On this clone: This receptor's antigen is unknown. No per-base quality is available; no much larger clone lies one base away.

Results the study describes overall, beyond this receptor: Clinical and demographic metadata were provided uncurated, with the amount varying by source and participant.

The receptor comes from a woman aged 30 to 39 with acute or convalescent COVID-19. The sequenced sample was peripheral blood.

The CDR3 protein: CSARGGLGLFF. The nucleotide sequence is given as TGCAGTGCTAGAGGGGGACTAGGGCTGTTTTTT. This receptor chain uses TRBV20-1 and TRBJ2-2, with TRBD2 identical over 8 junction bases. CDR1 is given as DFQATT and CDR2 as SNEGSKA, both from the germline V gene (reference sequence). Spanning cysteine to phenylalanine, the CDR3 consists of 11 amino acids. Only the CDR3 part of the read is kept: 33 bases, read in frame from the first base. The V end gives up 1 base and the J end 13 bases, leaving 2 bases in the junction not matched to a gene.